The clone carrying this T cell receptor (beta chain) has a single count. The antigen is undetermined. This CDR3 is 15 amino acids long. The trim removed 5 bases at V and 2 bases at J, leaving 11 bases unmatched. Per the germline V gene, CDR1 is SQVTM and CDR2 is ANQGSEA. The entry originates in a study of T cells in localized non-small cell lung cancer. Only in-frame clones appear in the TCRdb table, and some are missing; sequencing was by immunoSEQ multiplex PCR. The repertoire holds some 64,000 clones, roughly 90% seen once, with roughly 2% in the top ten. The study, taken as a whole, reports: Clonality of T cells reached its maximum in uninvolved adjacent lung, surpassing tumor. Overall survival was longer when the density of T cells in the blood was higher. Within adjacent lung there appeared a median about 54 of the top 100 tumor clones.

The chain is built from TRBV29-1 and TRBJ1-1, with TRBD1 matching 7 bases. The sequencing used peripheral blood, collected before any cancer treatment. This TCR was recovered from a woman aged 40-75 years with stage I lung adenocarcinoma. CDR3 bases: TGCAGCGTTCACAGACAGGGAAGTAGAAACACTGAAGCTTTCTTT. This sequence encodes CSVHRQGSRNTEAFF.